This T cell receptor (beta chain) derives from a study of T-cell reconstitution after alpha-beta-depleted transplantation in children. This CDR3 is built from 15 residues. CDR1 is SGHRS, CDR2 YFSETQ, per germline. The J segment lost 3 bases and the V segment lost 0 bases, leaving 2 bases of the junction unmatched. Points from the study as a whole: Fresh T-cell production supplied most of the T-cell counts and diversity seen one year after transplant.

This clonotype was counted ten times or more. What it recognizes is unknown. Unique molecular identifiers were incorporated into the prepared TCRbeta library. TCRdb used MiXCR to reprocess the PCR reads, holding one entry per CDR3 protein. The sample holds 250,000 to 300,000 distinct CDR3 sequences, 10% seen once. The sequencing here drew on PBMCs, taken before TCRalphabeta/CD19-depleted stem cell transplant. The V call is TRBV5-1, the J call TRBJ2-7, with 11 positions matching TRBD2. The TCR originated in a boy younger than two with acute myeloid leukemia, due to receive a stem cell transplant. The DNA of the CDR3 is TGCGCCAGCAGCTTGGTCACTAGCGGGAGCTACGAGCAGTACTTC. Translated, it gives CASSLVTSGSYEQYF.